This T cell receptor beta chain was retrieved from a study of identical twins. V dropped 3 bases and J dropped 4; count of bases not matched to a gene: 5. Germline loops: CDR1 SNHLY, CDR2 FYNNEI. The length of the CDR3 is 15 residues. There are many counts of this clonotype. TCRdb redid the calling of the 5' RACE reads with MiXCR, one entry per CDR3 protein. The sample gives about 810,000 distinct CDR3 sequences, around 12% of which show up once; 1.5% to 2% is in the top ten. This same sample was also taken into another study, of yellow fever vaccine responses in identical twins.

The receptor was derived from a woman aged 18-29 years in good health. This chain links TRBV2 with TRBJ2-3; TRBD2 matches at 9 bases. Sequencing used PBMCs. The CDR3 protein is CASSDSGGGADTQYF. CDR3 bases: TGTGCCAGCAGTGATAGCGGGGGTGGAGCAGATACGCAGTATTTT.